This TCR beta chain was observed in a study of human T cells and chemical hapten exposure. About the study: Alopecia areata, totalis and universalis patients, mostly female, were included. Study outcomes and limitations: TCRs above 1 in 1000 frequency stayed constant with DPC sensitization.

Time point indicated: pre-sensitization, week 0. The treatment is: therapeutic diphenylcyclopropenone sensitization with weekly scalp DPC. The table lists this clonotype with many counts. What it binds is unknown. The germline CDR1 and CDR2 sequences are KGHSH and LQKENI. V gave up 3 bases and J gave up 3 bases, with 12 bases separating them. There are 15 residues in the CDR3. It was the library that attached unique molecular identifiers to individual cDNA molecules. In the study's own analysis: Sample TCR counts, which ranged from 23,224 to 690,600, had a median of roughly 100,000. TCRdb ran MiXCR on the RACE reads and lists one entry per CDR3 protein. TCRdb, not the original authors, processed these V and J calls. Of 95,000 to 100,000 distinct CDR3 sequences listed, 10% to 11% are singletons.

Specimen: whole blood, collected in connection with sensitization to the hapten diphenylcyclopropenone (DPC). The sequence derives from a woman in her sixties with alopecia areata. Some clones in this sample may be carry-over from other donors' samples. V and J are TRBV18 and TRBJ1-3; perhaps TRBD1 as D (5 bases). The CDR3 loop reads CASSPPGTGGNTIYF. DNA for the CDR3: TGTGCCAGCTCACCGCCCGGGACTGGTGGAAACACCATATATTTT.